These 18 T cell receptor beta chains came from one sample sequenced in a study of CXCR3-negative and CXCR3-positive naive CD8 T cells. All TRB cDNA libraries came from 5' RACE performed with UMI labels. TCRdb reanalyzed the 5' RACE reads, giving one entry per CDR3 protein sequence and no DNA. The data show over 100,000 distinct CDR3 sequences, and the top ten clones hold around 0.5%. Sequenced: naive CXCR3- CD8+ T cells from blood. Noted subset: CD45RO-CCR7+CD27+CD95- naive CD8+ T cells lacking CXCR3 (TNR3-). Receptors originate from a human donor in good health. Some clones in this sample may be carry-over from other donors' samples.

The V and J genes are TRBV6-2 or TRBV6-3 and TRBJ2-7; TCRdb indicates TRBD1, and absent DNA this call remains unverified. CDR3 length: 14 amino acids. The germline V gene has CDR1 MNHEY and CDR2 SVGEGT. The CDR3 sequence is CASSPRDALYEQYF.

The chain links TRBV7-8 to TRBJ2-7; TCRdb designates TRBD2, a call that cannot be tested without DNA. CDR3 size: 16 residues. Germline CDR1 is SGHVS and CDR2 is FQNEAQ. The CDR3 here is CASSSWTSGESYEQYF.

J is TRBJ2-4 and V is TRBV15; TCRdb's assignment of TRBD1 cannot be checked, as there is no DNA. CDR1 LNHNV and CDR2 YYDKDF come from the germline V gene (reference sequence). The CDR3 spans 17 residues. The chain's CDR3 is CATSRAGQVKAKNIQYF.

CDR3 amino acids: CASLFLTGAEQFF. The chain uses TRBV5-6 and TRBJ2-1; as DNA is missing, the TRBD1 call by TCRdb cannot be tested. The germline V gene has CDR1 SGHDT and CDR2 YYEEEE. The CDR3 runs 13 residues.

V is TRBV11-2 and J is TRBJ2-7; TCRdb picks TRBD1, but there is no DNA to check that call. This CDR3 is built from 13 residues. The V gene's germline CDR1 is SGHAT and CDR2 FQNNGV. CDR3 sequence: CASSLTGDYEQYF.

The chain employs TRBV7-9 and TRBJ2-5; TCRdb selects TRBD1, and the lack of DNA leaves this call unchecked. The CDR3 covers 15 residues. Germline CDR1 is SEHNR and CDR2 is FQNEAQ (reference sequence). The CDR3: CASTLLRTGQETQYF.

The chain has TRBV7-2 and TRBJ2-7; TCRdb reports TRBD1, a call that lacks DNA to check it against. The CDR3 is 15 amino acids. Germline CDR1 is SGHTA and CDR2 is FQGNSA. CDR3 residues: CASSLAGAPSYEQYF.

The chain uses TRBV12-3 or TRBV12-4 and TRBJ1-2; the D call from TCRdb, TRBD1, cannot be confirmed without DNA. The CDR3 contains 15 residues. CDR3 protein: CASSPDRVSGYGYTF.

The J gene is TRBJ2-1, the V gene TRBV5-1; checking the TCRdb D call of TRBD2 is not possible without DNA. This CDR3 comprises 17 residues. Germline V CDR1 and CDR2: SGHRS, YFSETQ. CDR3 protein: CASSLKTRLADYNEQFF.

The chain carries TRBV6-6 and TRBJ1-2. CDR3 length: 15 amino acids. Germline CDR1 reads MNHNY; CDR2 reads SVGAGI (reference sequence). CDR3 residues: CASTAKVDTLYGYTF.

The gene calls are TRBV7-9 and TRBJ2-1. CDR3 size: 17 residues. Germline V gene data show CDR1 as SEHNR and CDR2 as FQNEAQ (reference sequence). The CDR3 reads CASSLAPSGSSYNEQFF.

This rearrangement joins TRBV5-1 to TRBJ2-5; lacking DNA, the TRBD2 call made by TCRdb goes unchecked. CDR1 is SGHRS and CDR2 is YFSETQ in the germline V gene. This CDR3 contains 16 residues. This CDR3 reads CASSLESGGEEETQYF.

The gene calls are TRBV7-6 and TRBJ2-7; TCRdb designates TRBD2, a call that cannot be tested without DNA. CDR1 and CDR2 (germline): SGHVS, FNYEAQ. This CDR3 comprises 16 residues. The CDR3 here is CASSLLAGVLSYEQYF. Variable domain in full (rest from reference TRBV7-6 and TRBJ2-7): GAGVSQSPRYKVTKRGQDVALRCDPISGHVSLYWYRQALGQGPEFLTYFNYEAQQDKSGLPNDRFSAERPEGSISTLTIQRTEQRDSAMYRCASSLLAGVLSYEQYFGPGTRLTVT.

This chain uses TRBV4-1 with TRBJ1-2; the D gene TCRdb calls, TRBD1, cannot be checked with no DNA. The CDR3 covers 15 residues. Germline loops: CDR1 MGHRA, CDR2 YSYEKL. CDR3 amino acids: CASSQGDGTGGGYTF.

This rearrangement joins TRBV5-1 to TRBJ1-1. Germline V gene sequence: CDR1 SGHRS, CDR2 YFSETQ. The CDR3 covers 13 residues. The CDR3 sequence: CASSLGPEGITFF.

This chain uses TRBV29-1 with TRBJ2-7; checking the TCRdb D call of TRBD1 is not possible without DNA. The germline V gene encodes CDR1 SQVTM and CDR2 ANQGSEA. The CDR3 has 12 amino acids. CDR3 sequence reads: CSVGQGFGEQYF.

This chain links TRBV9 with TRBJ2-2; the D call of TRBD2 rests on TCRdb alone, since no DNA is present to check it. Germline loops: CDR1 SGDLS, CDR2 YYNGEE. The CDR3 sequence is 16 residues long. The CDR3 loop is CASSVEGWPSPGELFF.

This chain uses TRBV7-9 with TRBJ2-1; the D gene TCRdb calls, TRBD1, cannot be checked with no DNA. The V gene's germline CDR1 is SEHNR and CDR2 FQNEAQ (reference sequence). This CDR3 is 15 amino acids long. The CDR3 here is CASSSTGDYLNEQFF.